The rows below give T cell receptor beta chains drawn from one sample of a study of blood T cell repertoires in COVID-19. Generated by immunoSEQ multiplex PCR, the TCRdb table keeps only in-frame clones and is missing some. The sample consists of approximately 220,000 clones, roughly 80% of them appearing once. Sequenced: peripheral blood. Receptors were obtained from a woman of 80 years or more with acute or convalescent COVID-19. CDR3s include the opening cysteine and the closing phenylalanine or tryptophan. D genes are given only for firm matches. Clone size is shown for a subset of rows, as once, few, many or a class of expanded clone.

V,J,D,size,DNA,CDR3
TRBV18,TRBJ1-1,-,-,TGTGCCAGCTCACCCGTAGTTGGGGGGGGGCAGGAGAACACTGAAGCTTTCTTT,CASSPVVGGGQENTEAFF
TRBV3-1/TRBV3-2,TRBJ2-3,-,once,TGTGCCAGCAGCTCCCGGGGGACGATTAGCACAGATACGCAGTATTTT,CASSSRGTISTDTQYF
TRBV30,TRBJ2-3,TRBD2,-,TGTGCCTGGAGTGGAGCGGGGGGGGCAGATACGCAGTATTTT,CAWSGAGGADTQYF
TRBV2,TRBJ2-2,-,-,TGTGCCAGCAGTAAACTAGCCTCGAACACCGGGGAGCTGTTTTTT,CASSKLASNTGELFF
TRBV11-3,TRBJ2-3,TRBD2,-,TGTGCCAGCAGCTTTACAGCGGGGGGCACAGATACGCAGTATTTT,CASSFTAGGTDTQYF
TRBV9,TRBJ1-6,TRBD1,few,TGTGCCAGCAGCGTAGAGGGGGCGGATTCACCCCTCCACTTT,CASSVEGADSPLHF
TRBV25-1,TRBJ2-5,TRBD1,-,TGTGCCAGCAGCAAGGGACAGACCCAAGAGACCCAGTACTTC,CASSKGQTQETQYF
TRBV7-2,TRBJ1-2,-,-,TGTGCCAGCAGCTTAGCGGAGGGGTATGGCTACACCTTC,CASSLAEGYGYTF
TRBV27,TRBJ1-5,TRBD1,-,TGTGCCAGCAGTTTATCCACGGACAGGGTTAACCAGCCCCAGCATTTT,CASSLSTDRVNQPQHF
TRBV14,TRBJ2-3,-,-,TGTGCCAGCCGCCCATTAGGGGCTAGCACAGATACGCAGTATTTT,CASRPLGASTDTQYF
TRBV19,TRBJ2-7,TRBD1,-,TGTGCCAGTAGCGGGGACAGGGAGGGTTACGAGCAGTACTTC,CASSGDREGYEQYF
TRBV12-3/TRBV12-4,TRBJ1-5,-,-,TGTGCCAGCAGCCCAGGGGACCCTCAGCCCCAGCATTTT,CASSPGDPQPQHF
TRBV3-1/TRBV3-2,TRBJ2-5,-,few,TGTGCCAGCAGCCAAGATGCGGCGCGGCAAGAGACCCAGTACTTC,CASSQDAARQETQYF
TRBV18,TRBJ1-4,TRBD1,-,TGTGCCAGCTCACGAAATAGTGAGGGACAGGGAAACGAAAAACTGTTTTTT,CASSRNSEGQGNEKLFF
TRBV6-5,TRBJ1-6,TRBD1,-,TGTGCCAGCAGACCCCCGGGACAGCTCTATTCACCCCTCCACTTT,CASRPPGQLYSPLHF
TRBV6-5,TRBJ2-7,TRBD1,-,TGTGCCAGCAGTCCGGGACAGGCCCTCGAGCAGTACTTC,CASSPGQALEQYF
TRBV6-5,TRBJ1-5,TRBD1,-,TGTGCCAGCAGTTGGAGACAGGGAAATCAGCCCCAGCATTTT,CASSWRQGNQPQHF
TRBV7-9,TRBJ1-3,TRBD1,-,TGTGCCAGCAGCCTCAATACCGGGACAGGGGGCGAATATGGAAACACCATATATTTT,CASSLNTGTGGEYGNTIYF
TRBV7-9,TRBJ2-5,-,once,TGTGCCAGCAGCCGAGGGGAGACCCAGTACTTC,CASSRGETQYF
TRBV11-2,TRBJ2-7,-,few,TGTGCCAGCACCTTGGGGGCCCAATTCGAGCAGTACTTC,CASTLGAQFEQYF
TRBV3-1/TRBV3-2,TRBJ2-3,-,-,TGTGCCAGCAGCCGAAAAACAGAGCCCAGGGGTAAGGTCACAGATACGCAGTATTTT,CASSRKTEPRGKVTDTQYF
TRBV6-2/TRBV6-3,TRBJ1-1,-,-,TGTGCCAGCAGTTACGGGGGGGCGAGGTTTACTGAAGCTTTCTTT,CASSYGGARFTEAFF
TRBV2,TRBJ2-5,-,-,TGTGCCGGCCAATCGGATAGCGTAGCTGTGAAGACCCAGTACTTC,CAGQSDSVAVKTQYF
TRBV5-1,TRBJ2-7,-,-,TGCGCCAGCAGCGTTCTTACGGGTGAGCAGTACTTC,CASSVLTGEQYF
TRBV29-1,TRBJ2-1,TRBD2,-,TGCAGCGTTGATGGGACTAGCGGGGGGAGCTCCTACAATGAGCAGTTCTTC,CSVDGTSGGSSYNEQFF
TRBV6-5,TRBJ2-1,TRBD2,-,TGTGCCAGCAGTTACTGGGCGGGGGGGCAAAATGAGCAGTTCTTC,CASSYWAGGQNEQFF
TRBV7-3,TRBJ2-5,-,-,TGTGCCAGCAGCTTATCTAGACTGGAGACCCAGTACTTC,CASSLSRLETQYF
TRBV25-1,TRBJ1-5,TRBD1,-,TGTGCCAGCAGTGAAGCGGGCAGGGGGGTGGAACGGCCCCAGCATTTT,CASSEAGRGVERPQHF
TRBV19,TRBJ2-7,TRBD2,-,TGTGCCAGTACCGAGGGACTAGCGGGATCCTACGAGCAGTACTTC,CASTEGLAGSYEQYF